This T cell receptor (beta chain) is drawn from a study of shared clonotypes between healthy human individuals. The repertoire was sequenced with immunoSEQ multiplex PCR; TCRdb's copy has only in-frame clones and lacks some. The sample has millions of clones; around 90% are singletons. Worth noting for this clone: Other DNA sequences within the sample encode an identical CDR3.

The CDR3 runs 16 residues. Germline V lookup: CDR1 KGHSH, CDR2 LQKENI. Trimming removed 4 bases from V and 0 bases from J; junction bases left unmatched: 6. This chain uses TRBV18 with TRBJ1-1; TRBD1 aligns across 9 bases. Material for sequencing was naive CD4+ T cells sorted from blood. Indicated subset: CD45RA+ positively selected. This receptor was taken from a man between 18 and 35 years old in good health. As DNA, the CDR3 is TGTGCCAGCTCACTCGGACAGGGGCTACTGAACACTGAAGCTTTCTTT. Its translation is CASSLGQGLLNTEAFF.